This paragraph covers one TCR beta chain sequence. This record comes from a study of blood T cell repertoires in COVID-19. In the original analysis: Reference gene primer amplification gave estimated nucleated cell counts. Assay: immunoSEQ multiplex PCR; the TCRdb copy retains only in-frame clones and omits some. The V and J calls and clone size were taken over from that table, and D and trimming were inferred from the DNA. The sample lists 150,000 or so clones, over 75% seen once, with under 15% in the top ten. V lost 8 bases and J lost 1; bases outside the gene matches: 2. CDR3 length: 12 amino acids.

The material sequenced was peripheral blood. This receptor was obtained from a man between 18 and 35 years old with COVID-19, enrolled during active disease. The rearrangement links TRBV12-3 or TRBV12-4 to TRBJ2-7, with 7 bases fitting TRBD1. The CDR3 DNA reads as TGTGCCAGCGGGGACAGATCCTACGAGCAGTACTTC. This sequence encodes CASGDRSYEQYF.